A single sample gave rise to the 14 T cell receptor beta chains below, sequenced in a study of blood T cell repertoires in COVID-19. Generated by immunoSEQ multiplex PCR, the TCRdb table keeps only in-frame clones and is missing some. This sample has 9,500 to 15,000 clones; approximately 73% occur once, and the top ten carry 30%. Sample: peripheral blood. The source of these receptors is a human donor in a cohort sampled during active COVID-19.

This chain joins TRBV9 and TRBJ2-1; TRBD2 matches 10 bases. This CDR3 contains 15 residues. V lost 4 bases to trimming and J lost 5 bases; unmatched junction nucleotides: 6. CDR1 is SGDLS and CDR2 is YYNGEE in the germline V gene. The CDR3 nucleotides are TGTGCCAGCAGCCCTGGACTAGCGGTGAACAATGAGCAGTTCTTC. Translation gives CASSPGLAVNNEQFF.

This rearrangement joins TRBV28 to TRBJ1-5; D remains ambiguous. The germline gives CDR1 MDHEN, CDR2 SYDVKM. The CDR3 runs to 17 residues. Trimming stripped 5 bases from V and 0 bases from J, with 17 bases between. For the CDR3, the DNA is TGTGCCAGCAGTCCCCCCGCCCGGGTCCGTAGCAATCAGCCCCAGCATTTT. Protein sequence: CASSPPARVRSNQPQHF.

In this sample, this clone turned up many times. The sample has other DNA sequences that encode this CDR3 too. The rearrangement uses TRBV6-6 and TRBJ2-7; weak D call: TRBD2 (5 bases). With 2 bases removed from V and 2 bases from J, the gap between germline ends came to 10 bases. Germline lookup yields CDR1 MNHNY and CDR2 SVGAGI (reference sequence). The CDR3 has 14 amino acids. CDR3 residues: CASSYGAGTYEQYF. The CDR3 DNA sequence: TGTGCCAGCAGTTACGGTGCGGGTACCTACGAGCAGTACTTC.

The chain couples TRBV10-3 to TRBJ2-7; 9 bases match TRBD2. After removal of 3 bases from V and 2 bases from J, the junction contained 5 bases not matched to a gene. The CDR3 loop spans 15 amino acids. CDR1 is ENHRY and CDR2 is SYGVKD in the germline V gene. The DNA of the CDR3 is TGTGCCATCAGTGAAGAGACTAGCGGCACCTACGAGCAGTACTTC. As protein: CAISEETSGTYEQYF.

This rearrangement joins TRBV29-1 to TRBJ2-1; 13 bases agree with TRBD2. V was pared by 7 bases and J by 12 bases, with 6 bases of the junction left unmatched. CDR1 is SQVTM, CDR2 ANQGSEA, per germline. There are 12 residues in the CDR3. CDR3 loop: CSDGTSGIGQFF. The CDR3 coding sequence is TGCAGCGATGGGACTAGCGGGATTGGGCAGTTCTTC.

The J gene is TRBJ2-5, the V gene TRBV6-4; 7 bases match TRBD2. The CDR3 is 16 residues long. Germline values: CDR1 MRHNA, CDR2 SNTAGT. V lost 6 bases and J lost 0; bases outside the gene matches: 10. The CDR3 sequence: CASSPRGSGNQETQYF. CDR3 bases: TGTGCCAGCAGCCCCCGGGGAAGCGGGAACCAAGAGACCCAGTACTTC.

The gene calls are TRBV18 and TRBJ2-7; maybe TRBD1 (5 bases). The ends were cut back, 3 bases at V and 7 bases at J, with 22 bases in the middle. CDR3 length: 16 amino acids. Germline CDR1 KGHSH, CDR2 LQKENI. In DNA form, the CDR3 reads TGTGCCAGCTCACCTCGGACGGACCCGACAAGGGGTGAGCAGTACTTC. Translated, it gives CASSPRTDPTRGEQYF.

The chain joins TRBV24-1 to TRBJ1-5, with D maybe TRBD1 (5 bases). The CDR3 extends over 15 amino acids. Germline assignment: CDR1 KGHDR and CDR2 SFDVKD. V lost 5 bases to trimming and J lost 1 base, with 11 bases between them. In DNA form, the CDR3 reads TGTGCCACCAGTGTGGGGCACGGAAGCAATCAGCCCCAGCATTTT. Translated: CATSVGHGSNQPQHF.

The chain has TRBV24-1 and TRBJ2-7; D ambiguous. The CDR3 contains 14 residues. The V gene lost 9 bases and the J gene lost 0 bases, with 14 bases spanning the gap. Germline V lookup: CDR1 KGHDR, CDR2 SFDVKD. CDR3 protein: CATAAAGGSYEQYF. DNA of the CDR3: TGTGCCACCGCGGCCGCCGGTGGCTCCTACGAGCAGTACTTC.

V gene TRBV6-4 combines with J gene TRBJ1-2, with a tentative D call TRBD1 (5 bases). The CDR3 consists of 13 residues. CDR1 MRHNA and CDR2 SNTAGT come from the germline V gene. V lost 5 bases to trimming and J lost 7 bases, with 14 bases between them. DNA of the CDR3: TGTGCCAGCAGTTCAACGGGGGGAGTTGGCTACACCTTC. This codes for CASSSTGGVGYTF.

This clone was picked up one time. The chain links TRBV7-2 to TRBJ2-3; D is ambiguous. Germline CDR1 SGHTA, CDR2 FQGNSA. This CDR3 is 12 amino acids long. V was clipped by 5 bases and J by 5 bases, with 8 bases between them. The CDR3 nucleotides are TGTGCCAGCAGCCTACTGAGAGATACGCAGTATTTT. This sequence encodes CASSLLRDTQYF.

V is TRBV7-2 and J is TRBJ2-3; D is undetermined. The V and J ends lost 1 base and 1 base respectively, with 9 bases between them. The CDR3 has 15 residues. Germline V lookup: CDR1 SGHTA, CDR2 FQGNSA. This chain's CDR3 is CASSLVPLRTDTQYF. The DNA of the CDR3 is TGTGCCAGCAGCTTAGTCCCCCTTCGCACAGATACGCAGTATTTT. The full variable domain, its missing parts supplied by reference TRBV7-2 and TRBJ2-3, is GAGVSQSPSNKVTEKGKDVELRCDPISGHTALYWYRQSLGQGLEFLIYFQGNSAPDKSGLPSDRFSAERTGGSVSTLTIQRTQQEDSAVYLCASSLVPLRTDTQYFGPGTRLTVL.

This rearrangement joins TRBV28 to TRBJ2-4; D is possibly TRBD2 (6 bases). The germline CDR1 and CDR2 sequences are MDHEN and SYDVKM. V was cut by 8 bases and J by 0 bases, with 11 bases left in between. CDR3 length: 14 amino acids. CDR3: CASLGGRAKNIQYF. The CDR3 coding sequence is TGTGCCAGCTTGGGGGGACGAGCCAAAAACATTCAGTACTTC.

The chain uses TRBV4-2 and TRBJ2-7; 7 bases fit TRBD2. Unmatched junction bases numbered 13, after V lost 0 bases and J lost 2 bases. CDR3 length: 18 residues. Germline CDR1 reads LGHNA; CDR2 reads YNFKEQ. CDR3 coding DNA: TGTGCCAGCAGCCAAGAGAGATTGGCTAGCGGAATTACCTACGAGCAGTACTTC. It encodes CASSQERLASGITYEQYF.